This is a list of T cell receptor beta chains from one sample in a study of identical twins. One entry per CDR3 protein, called by TCRdb with MiXCR from the 5' RACE reads. The table lists 450,000 or so distinct CDR3 sequences, less than 25% of them singletons. These data are also associated with another study on T cells expressing NK-cell markers.

The sequenced material came from CD4+ T cells sorted from blood. The receptors were gathered from a woman between 18 and 29 years old in good health. Both conserved end residues are part of each CDR3. The D gene is left open where the match is weak. Size values are once, few and many counts, or a class for expanded clones, and some rows have none.

CDR3nt	CDR3aa	abundance	j_gene	v_gene	d_gene
TGCGCCAGCAGCCAAGAACAGAACGGGGAGCTGTTTTTT	CASSQEQNGELFF	-	TRBJ2-2	TRBV4-3	-
TGTGCCACCAGTGACTACACAGATACGCAGTATTTT	CATSDYTDTQYF	few	TRBJ2-3	TRBV24-1	-
TGCAGTGCTAGAAACCTAGCGGGAAATGAGCAGTTCTTC	CSARNLAGNEQFF	few	TRBJ2-1	TRBV20-1	TRBD2
TGTGCCAGCAGCCGGACAGGGTCGAATACTGAAGCTTTCTTT	CASSRTGSNTEAFF	many	TRBJ1-1	TRBV6-1	TRBD1
TGCAGTGCTGGGAACAGGGGAATAGGGACTGAAGCTTTCTTT	CSAGNRGIGTEAFF	-	TRBJ1-1	TRBV20-1	TRBD1
TGTGCCAGCAGCGATGACAGGGACCCTACCTACGAGCAGTACTTC	CASSDDRDPTYEQYF	-	TRBJ2-7	TRBV2	TRBD1
TGTGCCAGCAGCTTATCCGGGACAGGACTTTCCTACAATGAGCAGTTCTTC	CASSLSGTGLSYNEQFF	-	TRBJ2-1	TRBV11-1	TRBD1
TGTGCCAGCAGTTATTTTGTGACTAGCGGCGCAGATACGCAGTATTTT	CASSYFVTSGADTQYF	few	TRBJ2-3	TRBV6-5	TRBD2
TGTGCCAGCAGCTTAGATGCGGGACAGAATGAGCAGTTCTTC	CASSLDAGQNEQFF	-	TRBJ2-1	TRBV7-9	-
TGTGCCAGCAGCGACAGACGATCCTACAATGAGCAGTTCTTC	CASSDRRSYNEQFF	-	TRBJ2-1	TRBV6-1	-
TGCAGTGCTAGAAATATCGTGCGGCAGGGGGGAAACACCATATATTTT	CSARNIVRQGGNTIYF	-	TRBJ1-3	TRBV20-1	-
TGTGCCAGCAGTTTACCTCCCCACTGGTACCAGTACTTC	CASSLPPHWYQYF	few	TRBJ2-5	TRBV6-5	-
TGTGCCAGCAGCGTAGGTCTAGCGGGTTCCTACGAGCAGTACTTC	CASSVGLAGSYEQYF	many	TRBJ2-7	TRBV9	TRBD2
TGTGCCAGCAGTTCGTCAACTAGAGGTCGGCGGGCAGATACGCAGTATTTT	CASSSSTRGRRADTQYF	-	TRBJ2-3	TRBV27	-
TGCGCCAGCAGCTTGGAAACTGAAGCTTTCTTT	CASSLETEAFF	many	TRBJ1-1	TRBV5-1	-
TGTGCCAGCAGCAAAGGAGGCGGACAGGGGAATGGCTACACCTTC	CASSKGGGQGNGYTF	few	TRBJ1-2	TRBV3-1	TRBD1